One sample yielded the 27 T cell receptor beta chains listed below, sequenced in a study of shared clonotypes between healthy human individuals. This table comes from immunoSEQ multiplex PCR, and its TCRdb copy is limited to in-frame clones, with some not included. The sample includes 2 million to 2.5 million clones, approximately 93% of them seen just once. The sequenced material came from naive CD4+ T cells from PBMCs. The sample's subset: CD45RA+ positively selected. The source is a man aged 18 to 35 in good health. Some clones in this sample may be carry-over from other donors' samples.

CDR3 protein: CASSGGTGPYEQYF. The CDR3 DNA reads as TGCGCCAGCAGCGGTGGGACAGGGCCCTACGAGCAGTACTTC. V gene TRBV5-1 combines with J gene TRBJ2-7; TRBD1 matches 9 bases. The CDR3 has 14 residues. J gave up 2 bases and V 4 bases, and 4 bases lay outside the gene matches. Germline V gene sequence: CDR1 SGHRS, CDR2 YFSETQ.

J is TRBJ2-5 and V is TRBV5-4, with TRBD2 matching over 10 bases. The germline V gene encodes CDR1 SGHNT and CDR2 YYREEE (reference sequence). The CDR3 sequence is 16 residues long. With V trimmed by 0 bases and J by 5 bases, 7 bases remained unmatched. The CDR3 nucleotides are TGTGCCAGCAGCTTGGGGGCTAGCGGGAGTCGGGAGACCCAGTACTTC. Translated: CASSLGASGSRETQYF.

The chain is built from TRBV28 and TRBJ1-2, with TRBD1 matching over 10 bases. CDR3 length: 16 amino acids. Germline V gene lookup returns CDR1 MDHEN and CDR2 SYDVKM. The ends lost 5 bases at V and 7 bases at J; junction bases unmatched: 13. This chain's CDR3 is CASSPTRQGARGGYTF. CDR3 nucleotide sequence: TGTGCCAGCAGTCCAACCCGACAGGGGGCCAGGGGTGGCTACACCTTC.

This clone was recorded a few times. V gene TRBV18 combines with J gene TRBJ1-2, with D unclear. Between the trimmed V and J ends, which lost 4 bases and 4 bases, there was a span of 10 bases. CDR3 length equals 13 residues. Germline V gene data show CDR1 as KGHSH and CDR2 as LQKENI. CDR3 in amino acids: CASSQEGSYGYTF. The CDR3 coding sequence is TGTGCCAGCTCACAGGAGGGCAGCTATGGCTACACCTTC.

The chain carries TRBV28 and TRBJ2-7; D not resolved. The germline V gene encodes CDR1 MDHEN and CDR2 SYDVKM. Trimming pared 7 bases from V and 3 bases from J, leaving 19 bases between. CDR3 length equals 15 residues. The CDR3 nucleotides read TGTGCCAGCACCCCAGGAGCAGCGAGAAACTACGAGCAGTACTTC. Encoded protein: CASTPGAARNYEQYF.

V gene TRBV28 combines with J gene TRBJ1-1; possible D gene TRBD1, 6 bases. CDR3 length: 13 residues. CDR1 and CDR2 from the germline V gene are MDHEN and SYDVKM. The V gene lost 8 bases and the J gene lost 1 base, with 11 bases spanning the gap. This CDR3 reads CASVRGANTEAFF. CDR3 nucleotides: TGTGCCAGCGTACGGGGGGCGAACACTGAAGCTTTCTTT.

CDR3 protein: CASSPRGGSQETQYF. Written as DNA, the CDR3 is TGTGCCAGCAGCCCTAGGGGGGGATCCCAAGAGACCCAGTACTTC. The chain recombines TRBV5-4 with TRBJ2-5; a possible D gene is TRBD2 (7 bases). Germline values: CDR1 SGHNT, CDR2 YYREEE (reference sequence). Deletions cut 4 bases from V and 1 base from J, with 14 bases between. There are 15 residues in the CDR3.

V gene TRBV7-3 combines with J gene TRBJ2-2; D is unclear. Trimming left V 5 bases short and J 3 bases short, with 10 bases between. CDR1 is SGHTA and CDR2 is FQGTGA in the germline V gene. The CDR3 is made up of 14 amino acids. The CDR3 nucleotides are TGTGCCAGCAGCCTCCGCCCGGACACCGGGGAGCTGTTTTTT. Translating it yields CASSLRPDTGELFF.

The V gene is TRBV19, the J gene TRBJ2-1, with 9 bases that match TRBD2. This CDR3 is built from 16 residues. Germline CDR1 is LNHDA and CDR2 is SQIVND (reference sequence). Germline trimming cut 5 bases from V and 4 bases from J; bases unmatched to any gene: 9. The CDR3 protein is CASSPRLAERYNEQFF. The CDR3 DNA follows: TGTGCCAGTAGTCCGAGACTAGCGGAACGTTACAATGAGCAGTTCTTC.

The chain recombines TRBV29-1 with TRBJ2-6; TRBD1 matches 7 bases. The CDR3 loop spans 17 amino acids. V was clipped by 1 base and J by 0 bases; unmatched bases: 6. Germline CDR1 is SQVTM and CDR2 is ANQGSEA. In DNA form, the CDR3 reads TGCAGCGTTGAAGGTAGGGGGCTCAACTCTGGGGCCAACGTCCTGACTTTC. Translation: CSVEGRGLNSGANVLTF.

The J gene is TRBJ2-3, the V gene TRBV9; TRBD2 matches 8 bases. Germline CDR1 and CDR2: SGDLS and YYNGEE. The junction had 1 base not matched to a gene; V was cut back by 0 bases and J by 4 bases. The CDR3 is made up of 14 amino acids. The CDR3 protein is CASSVELAADTQYF. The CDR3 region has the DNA TGTGCCAGCAGCGTAGAACTAGCGGCAGATACGCAGTATTTT.

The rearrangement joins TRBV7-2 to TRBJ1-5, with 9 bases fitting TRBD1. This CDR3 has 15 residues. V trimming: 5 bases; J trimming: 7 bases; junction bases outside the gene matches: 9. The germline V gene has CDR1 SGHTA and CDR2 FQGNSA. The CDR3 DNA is TGTGCCAGCAGCCCCAGGGGGACAGGGCCCCAGCCCCAGCATTTT. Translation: CASSPRGTGPQPQHF.

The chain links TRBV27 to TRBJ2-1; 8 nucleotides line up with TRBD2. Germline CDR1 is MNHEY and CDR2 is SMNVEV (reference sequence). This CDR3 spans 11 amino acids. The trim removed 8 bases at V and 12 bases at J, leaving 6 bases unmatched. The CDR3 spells CASGLREGQFF. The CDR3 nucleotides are TGTGCCAGCGGGCTCCGGGAGGGGCAGTTCTTC.

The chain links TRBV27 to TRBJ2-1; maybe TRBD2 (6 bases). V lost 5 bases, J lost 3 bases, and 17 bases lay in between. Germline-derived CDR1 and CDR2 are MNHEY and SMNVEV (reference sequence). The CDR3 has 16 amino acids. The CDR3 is CASSPGVLAYYNEQFF. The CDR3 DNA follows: TGTGCCAGCAGTCCAGGAGTTCTAGCGTACTACAATGAGCAGTTCTTC.

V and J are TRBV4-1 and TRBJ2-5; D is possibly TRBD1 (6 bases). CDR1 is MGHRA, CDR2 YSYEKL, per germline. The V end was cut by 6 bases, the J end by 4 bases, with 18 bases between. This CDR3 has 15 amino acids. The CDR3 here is CASSRAQGPLETQYF. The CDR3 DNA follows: TGCGCCAGCAGTCGAGCCCAGGGGCCGCTAGAGACCCAGTACTTC.

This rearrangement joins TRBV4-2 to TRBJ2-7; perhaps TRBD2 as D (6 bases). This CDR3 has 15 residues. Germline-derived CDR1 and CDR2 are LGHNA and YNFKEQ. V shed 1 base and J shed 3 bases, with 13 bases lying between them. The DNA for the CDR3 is TGTGCCAGCAGCCAAGGGGGCGGGGTGAACTACGAGCAGTACTTC. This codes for CASSQGGGVNYEQYF.

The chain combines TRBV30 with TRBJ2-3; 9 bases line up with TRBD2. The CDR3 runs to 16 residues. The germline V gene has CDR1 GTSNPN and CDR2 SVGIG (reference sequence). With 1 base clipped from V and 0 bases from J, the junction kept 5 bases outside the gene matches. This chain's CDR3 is CAWSAGTSRSTDTQYF. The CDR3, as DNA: TGTGCCTGGAGTGCCGGGACTAGCAGAAGCACAGATACGCAGTATTTT.

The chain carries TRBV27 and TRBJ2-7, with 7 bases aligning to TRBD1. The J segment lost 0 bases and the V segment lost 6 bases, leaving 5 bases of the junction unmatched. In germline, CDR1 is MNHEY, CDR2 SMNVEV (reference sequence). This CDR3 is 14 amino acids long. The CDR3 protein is CASRPGQSSYEQYF. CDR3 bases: TGTGCCAGCAGGCCGGGACAGAGCTCCTACGAGCAGTACTTC.

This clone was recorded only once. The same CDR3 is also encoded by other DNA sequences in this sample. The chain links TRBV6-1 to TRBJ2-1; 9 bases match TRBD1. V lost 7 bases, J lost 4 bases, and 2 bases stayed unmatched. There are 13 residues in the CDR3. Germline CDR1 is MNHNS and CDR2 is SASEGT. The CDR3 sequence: CASTDRGYNEQFF. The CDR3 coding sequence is TGTGCCAGCACAGACAGGGGGTACAATGAGCAGTTCTTC.

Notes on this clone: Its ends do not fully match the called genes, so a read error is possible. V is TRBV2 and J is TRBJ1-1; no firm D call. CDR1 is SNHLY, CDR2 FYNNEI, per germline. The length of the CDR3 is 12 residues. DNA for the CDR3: TGTGCCAGCAGGGAAGAGAACACTGAAGCTTTCTTT. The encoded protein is CASREENTEAFF.

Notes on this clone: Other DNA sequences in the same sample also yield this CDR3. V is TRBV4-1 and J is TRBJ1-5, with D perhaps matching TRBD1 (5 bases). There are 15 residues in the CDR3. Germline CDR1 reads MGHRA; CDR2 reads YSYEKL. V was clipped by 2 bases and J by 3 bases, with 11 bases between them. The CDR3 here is CASSQFDRDNQPQHF. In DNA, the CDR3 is TGCGCCAGCAGCCAATTCGACAGAGACAATCAGCCCCAGCATTTT.

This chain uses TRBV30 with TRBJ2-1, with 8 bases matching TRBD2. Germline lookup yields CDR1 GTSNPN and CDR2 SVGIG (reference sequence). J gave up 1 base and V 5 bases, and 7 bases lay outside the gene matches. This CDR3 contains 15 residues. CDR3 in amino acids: CAWQPPSGSYNEQFF. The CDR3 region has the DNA TGTGCCTGGCAGCCCCCTAGCGGGTCCTACAATGAGCAGTTCTTC.

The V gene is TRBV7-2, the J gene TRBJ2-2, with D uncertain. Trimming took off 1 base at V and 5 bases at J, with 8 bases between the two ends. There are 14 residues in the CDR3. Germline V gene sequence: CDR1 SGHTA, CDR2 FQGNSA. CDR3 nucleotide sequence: TGTGCCAGCAGCTTAGGACCCGGGACCGGGGAGCTGTTTTTT. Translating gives CASSLGPGTGELFF.

CDR3 loop: CASSLGQPEETQYF. The CDR3 coding sequence is TGTGCCAGCAGCTTAGGTCAACCGGAAGAGACCCAGTACTTC. This chain joins TRBV7-3 and TRBJ2-5; no clear D. Between the trimmed V and J ends, which lost 2 bases and 3 bases, there was a span of 10 bases. Per the germline V gene, CDR1 is SGHTA and CDR2 is FQGTGA. The CDR3 consists of 14 residues.

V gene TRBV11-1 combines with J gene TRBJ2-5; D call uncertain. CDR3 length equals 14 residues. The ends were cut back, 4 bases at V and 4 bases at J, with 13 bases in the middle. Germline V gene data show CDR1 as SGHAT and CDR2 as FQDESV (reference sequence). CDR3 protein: CASSSGQTPETQYF. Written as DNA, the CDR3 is TGTGCCAGCAGCTCCGGCCAGACGCCAGAGACCCAGTACTTC.

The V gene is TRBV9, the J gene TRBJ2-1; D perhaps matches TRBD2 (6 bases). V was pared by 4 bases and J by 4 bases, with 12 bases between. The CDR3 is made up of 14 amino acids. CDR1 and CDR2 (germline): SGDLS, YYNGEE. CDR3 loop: CASSPGSLYNEQFF. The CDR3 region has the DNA TGTGCCAGCAGCCCCGGGAGCCTATACAATGAGCAGTTCTTC.

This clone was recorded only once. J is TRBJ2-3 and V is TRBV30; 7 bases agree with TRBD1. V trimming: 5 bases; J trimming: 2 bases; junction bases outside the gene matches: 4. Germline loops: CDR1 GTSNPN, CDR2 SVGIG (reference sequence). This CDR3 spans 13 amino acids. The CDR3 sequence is CAWRQGHTDTQYF. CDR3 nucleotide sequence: TGTGCCTGGCGACAGGGACACACAGATACGCAGTATTTT. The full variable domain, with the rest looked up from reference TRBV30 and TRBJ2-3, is SQTIHQWPATLVQPVGSPLSLECTVEGTSNPNLYWYRQAAGRGLQLLFYSVGIGQISSEVPQNLSASRPQDRQFILSSKKLLLSDSGFYLCAWRQGHTDTQYFGPGTRLTVL.